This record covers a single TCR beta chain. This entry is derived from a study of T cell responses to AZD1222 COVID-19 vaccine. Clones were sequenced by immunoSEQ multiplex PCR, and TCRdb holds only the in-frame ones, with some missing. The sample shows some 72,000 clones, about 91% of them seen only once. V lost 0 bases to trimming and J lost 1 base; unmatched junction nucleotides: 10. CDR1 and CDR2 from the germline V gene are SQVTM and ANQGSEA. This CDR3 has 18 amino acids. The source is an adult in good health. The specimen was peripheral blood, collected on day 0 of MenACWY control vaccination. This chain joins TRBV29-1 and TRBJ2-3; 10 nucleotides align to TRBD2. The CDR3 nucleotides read TGCAGCGTTGAAGATATCCAGCGGGGGGGCCCGCGCACAGATACGCAGTATTTT. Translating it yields CSVEDIQRGGPRTDTQYF.